Below are 18 T cell receptor beta chains sequenced from a single sample in a study of response to subunit inactivated influenza vaccine. Via MiXCR, TCRdb re-called the RT-PCR reads, giving one row per CDR3 protein. The sample includes hundreds of thousands of distinct CDR3 sequences, about 25% seen only once; the top ten take 1.9%. Material: CD4+ T cells sorted from PBMCs, obtained roughly 5 days after vaccination. The receptors originated from a middle-aged man who received an inactivated influenza vaccine.

This clonotype was detected a few times. For the CDR3, the DNA is TGTGCCAGCAACGACGGGCGTGGTGAAAAACTGTTTTTT. Translated: CASNDGRGEKLFF. The rearrangement links TRBV6-2 or TRBV6-3 to TRBJ1-4; D ambiguous. Per the germline V gene, CDR1 is MNHEY and CDR2 is SVGEGT. This CDR3 region has 13 residues. V shed 7 bases and J shed 7 bases, with 13 bases lying between them.

J is TRBJ2-2 and V is TRBV5-5; tentatively, D is TRBD1 (6 bases). Germline lookup yields CDR1 SGHKS and CDR2 YYEKEE (reference sequence). This CDR3 spans 15 amino acids. Trimming left V 3 bases short and J 1 base short, with 10 bases between. The CDR3 DNA sequence: TGTGCCAGCAGCTCTACAGGGCAGAACACCGGGGAGCTGTTTTTT. Translated: CASSSTGQNTGELFF. Combining the CDR3 with reference TRBV5-5 and TRBJ2-2 gives the whole variable domain DAGVTQSPTHLIKTRGQQVTLRCSPISGHKSVSWYQQVLGQGPQFIFQYYEKEERGRGNFPDRFSARQFPNYSSELNVNALLLGDSALYLCASSSTGQNTGELFFGEGSRLTVL.

This clonotype was counted ten times or more. The J gene is TRBJ2-5, the V gene TRBV7-2; D uncertain. Trimming removed 1 base at V and 3 bases at J, with 6 bases between. Germline CDR1 and CDR2: SGHTA and FQGNSA. The CDR3 loop spans 13 amino acids. CDR3 sequence: CASSLGPEETQYF. The CDR3 DNA is TGTGCCAGCAGCTTAGGGCCAGAAGAGACCCAGTACTTC.

This clonotype has only a few counts. The chain is built from TRBV5-1 and TRBJ2-3; D is ambiguous. The CDR3 is made up of 17 amino acids. Germline V gene sequence: CDR1 SGHRS, CDR2 YFSETQ. Trimming took 3 bases from V and 0 from J, leaving 17 bases between them. The DNA of the CDR3 is TGCGCCAGCAGCTCAAAGACAACACAACGAAGCACAGATACGCAGTATTTT. Its translation is CASSSKTTQRSTDTQYF.

This chain links TRBV11-1 with TRBJ1-5; 7 bases agree with TRBD1. After removal of 6 bases from V and 3 bases from J, the junction contained 17 bases not matched to a gene. The CDR3 covers 18 residues. Germline V gene sequence: CDR1 SGHAT, CDR2 FQDESV (reference sequence). Here the CDR3 DNA reads TGTGCCAGCAGGACAGGGCCTTTACAACCAAACCCCAATCAGCCCCAGCATTTT. As protein: CASRTGPLQPNPNQPQHF.

The genes are TRBV25-1 and TRBJ2-7; 8 bases align to TRBD1. V lost 6 bases, J lost 6 bases, and 10 bases stayed unmatched. The CDR3 runs to 14 residues. Germline CDR1 reads MGHDK; CDR2 reads SYGVNS. The chain's CDR3 is CASRSDRGGSEQYF. DNA of the CDR3: TGTGCCAGCAGGAGTGACAGGGGCGGATCCGAGCAGTACTTC.

This clonotype was recorded at least ten times. The rearrangement uses TRBV11-2 and TRBJ2-7, with 8 bases matching TRBD1. J lost 1 base, V lost 5 bases, and 7 bases had no gene match. CDR3 length: 15 residues. Germline V gene lookup returns CDR1 SGHAT and CDR2 FQNNGV. In nucleotides, the CDR3 is TGTGCCAGCAGCCCGAACAGGGGGTATTCCTACGAGCAGTACTTC. Translating it yields CASSPNRGYSYEQYF.

This clonotype turned up a few times. The chain recombines TRBV12-3 or TRBV12-4 with TRBJ2-1, with 14 bases that match TRBD2. Trimming took 8 bases from V and 3 from J; bases not matched to a gene: 3. This CDR3 region has 15 residues. The CDR3 DNA follows: TGTGCCAGCCTGGGGACTAGCGGGAGCTACAATGAGCAGTTCTTC. Its protein is CASLGTSGSYNEQFF.

The chain joins TRBV5-8 to TRBJ2-1; 8 bases are a match to TRBD1. This CDR3 contains 16 residues. Germline assignment: CDR1 SGHTS and CDR2 YDEGEE. Losses at the gene ends were 4 bases for V and 4 bases for J; bases not matched to a gene: 10. The CDR3, as DNA: TGTGCCAGCAGCCTCCCAGGGGACAGGATATACAATGAGCAGTTCTTC. Translation: CASSLPGDRIYNEQFF.

This clonotype was detected only a few times. This chain uses TRBV12-3 or TRBV12-4 with TRBJ1-1; possibly TRBD1 for D (6 bases). V was shortened by 5 bases and J by 7 bases, with 14 bases between the two germline ends. The CDR3 has 13 amino acids. For the CDR3, the DNA is TGTGCCAGCAGTCCCACAGGGTTCGTTGAAGCTTTCTTT. Its protein product is CASSPTGFVEAFF.

The chain joins TRBV10-3 to TRBJ1-6; D is uncertain. Germline V gene sequence: CDR1 ENHRY, CDR2 SYGVKD. V was pared by 6 bases and J by 10 bases, with 10 bases between. The CDR3 runs to 12 residues. In DNA, the CDR3 is TGTGCCATCAGAACAGAGAACTCACCCCTCCACTTT. Protein product: CAIRTENSPLHF.

The chain employs TRBV29-1 and TRBJ2-7; D call uncertain. The germline gives CDR1 SQVTM, CDR2 ANQGSEA. The length of the CDR3 is 12 residues. Between the trimmed V and J ends, which lost 3 bases and 3 bases, there was a span of 9 bases. The CDR3 DNA sequence: TGCAGCGTTGAGTCTCAGAGCTACGAGCAGTACTTC. Protein sequence: CSVESQSYEQYF.

This chain connects TRBV4-3 to TRBJ2-5; TRBD2 agrees at 9 bases. Per germline, CDR1 LGHNA and CDR2 YSLEER. The CDR3 consists of 16 residues. Germline trimming cut 2 bases from V and 5 bases from J; bases unmatched to any gene: 9. The CDR3 here is CASSQRAGGARETQYF. The CDR3 DNA reads as TGCGCCAGCAGCCAACGAGCGGGGGGTGCCCGGGAGACCCAGTACTTC.

In this sample, this clonotype turned up many times. The chain couples TRBV7-9 to TRBJ2-6, with a weak D call TRBD2 (5 bases). Between the trimmed V and J ends, which lost 5 bases and 0 bases, there was a span of 17 bases. Germline values: CDR1 SEHNR, CDR2 FQNEAQ (reference sequence). The CDR3 is made up of 18 amino acids. CDR3 sequence reads: CASSPLRGSSSGANVLTF. The DNA for the CDR3 is TGTGCCAGCAGCCCCCTTAGAGGGAGTAGCTCTGGGGCCAACGTCCTGACTTTC.

This chain connects TRBV19 to TRBJ1-5; 9 bases fit TRBD1. This CDR3 spans 14 amino acids. The trim removed 3 bases at V and 6 bases at J, leaving 3 bases unmatched. Germline values: CDR1 LNHDA, CDR2 SQIVND (reference sequence). For the CDR3, the DNA is TGTGCCAGTAGTATGGGGACAGGGCTTCAGCCCCAGCATTTT. Its protein product is CASSMGTGLQPQHF.

This clonotype was recorded a few times. The rearrangement links TRBV6-1 to TRBJ2-5, with 14 bases identical to TRBD2. The V segment lost 6 bases and the J segment 5 bases; nucleotides outside the gene matches: 8. This CDR3 contains 16 residues. Germline loops: CDR1 MNHNS, CDR2 SASEGT. The CDR3: CASSLGLAGGWETQYF. CDR3 in DNA: TGTGCCAGCAGCCTAGGACTAGCGGGGGGTTGGGAGACCCAGTACTTC.

This clonotype was observed many times. In DNA, the CDR3 is TGTGCCAGCAGTTTAGAGCCCGTAAAAACAGATACGCAGTATTTT. Translating gives CASSLEPVKTDTQYF. V and J are TRBV12-3 or TRBV12-4 and TRBJ2-3; D unclear. This CDR3 is 15 amino acids long. V was trimmed by 1 base and J by 3 bases, leaving 11 bases between them.

The CDR3 DNA reads as TGTGCCAGCAGCTCCCTCGGGACAGGAAGCTACGAGCAGTACTTC. The encoded protein is CASSSLGTGSYEQYF. The chain employs TRBV7-2 and TRBJ2-7, with 8 bases identical to TRBD1. The CDR3 contains 15 residues. V shed 4 bases and J 3 bases; nucleotides not matched to a gene: 8. Germline CDR1 reads SGHTA; CDR2 reads FQGNSA.